The T cell receptor (beta chain) under discussion was sequenced for a study of vaccination effects on CD4 cells after COVID-19. About the study: Either the mRNA-1273 or the BNT162b2 vaccine was given to participants as two doses. Notes on the study in general: Few convalescent patients, and no early post-infection timepoints, were available to the study.

This CDR3 contains 18 residues. The germline V gene has CDR1 LNHNV and CDR2 YYDKDF (reference sequence). Trimming cost V 5 bases and J 5 bases, with 27 bases left between them. A word on this clone: The antigen is not known.

The table came from immunoSEQ multiplex PCR; TCRdb's copy has only in-frame clones and leaves some out. Among 55,000 to 75,000 clones, roughly 76% were seen once, and the ten largest hold 2.8%. Before sequencing took place, the ViraFEST assay used viral peptide pools to expand antigen-specific CD4+ T cells. At the end of more than 8 days of culture, CD4+ T cells were isolated. Previously uninfected by SARS-CoV-2, the vaccine recipients also showed negative nucleocapsid antibodies. Half of the medium was exchanged for IL-2 medium on both days 3 and 7. This chain uses TRBV15 with TRBJ2-5, with a tentative D call TRBD1 (5 bases). The sequence was collected from a human donor who received a COVID-19 vaccine. This material consisted of CD4+ T cells from PBMCs cultured with HCoV-NL63 spike peptides, taken before COVID-19 vaccination. CDR3 sequence (DNA): TGTGCCACCAGCCCACGTCCCGCCGGTGGGGCCCGAACGGAGACCCAGTACTTC. Protein sequence: CATSPRPAGGARTETQYF.